The sample holds a few counts of the clone carrying this T cell receptor beta chain. The antigen is undetermined. The data originate from a study of T cells in Graves' hyperthyroidism and ophthalmopathy. Study background: Before any treatment, at initial diagnosis, peripheral blood was collected.

The source material, RNA transcripts, was used to amplify TCR beta CDR3 regions. The TCR CDR3 first-round RT-PCR relied on the HTBI primer set. TCRdb analysed the multiplex PCR reads with MiXCR anew, one entry per CDR3 protein. The sample holds about 640,000 distinct CDR3 sequences, under 25% seen once. The study, taken as a whole, reports: Most thyroid clonotypes expanded above 0.001 were also detected in blood. The model foresaw ophthalmopathy a median about 6.5 months prior to onset.

This CDR3 has 16 amino acids. Germline CDR1 MNHEY, CDR2 SMNVEV (reference sequence). The germline V and J ends were trimmed by 5 bases and 0 bases, with 16 bases remaining between them. Ophthalmopathy patients had Clinical Activity Score at least 3, NOSPECS grade at least 4, duration under 3 months. This TCR was sampled from a man aged 25 to 40 with Graves' ophthalmopathy. This sequence joins TRBV27 and TRBJ1-1, with D tentatively TRBD1 (6 bases). The sample consisted of blood. The CDR3, as DNA: TGTGCCAGCAGTCCGCCAGGGGTCCGGATGAACACTGAAGCTTTCTTT. It is translated as CASSPPGVRMNTEAFF.